Shown below are 21 T cell receptor beta chains from a single sample sequenced in a study of blood T cell repertoires in COVID-19. TCRdb keeps only in-frame clones here, not all; method: immunoSEQ multiplex PCR. This table has around 190,000 clones, 85% to 90% appearing once. Material: peripheral blood. These receptor sequences come from a man aged 18 to 30 with active or convalescent COVID-19.

The chain employs TRBV7-9 and TRBJ1-5; TRBD1 matches 9 bases. Germline V CDR1 and CDR2: SEHNR, FQNEAQ (reference sequence). The CDR3 has 16 amino acids. J was trimmed by 4 bases and V by 4 bases; bases with no gene match: 8. The DNA of the CDR3 is TGTGCCAGCAGCTCGACCGGGACAGGGAAGAATCAGCCCCAGCATTTT. Amino acid sequence: CASSSTGTGKNQPQHF.

The V call is TRBV24-1, the J call TRBJ1-2; D possibly corresponds to TRBD1 (6 bases). This CDR3 comprises 14 residues. V shed 5 bases and J shed 4 bases, with 13 bases lying between them. The germline V gene has CDR1 KGHDR and CDR2 SFDVKD. The CDR3 region is CATSGTARLYGYTF. CDR3 DNA sequence: TGTGCCACCAGTGGGACAGCGCGTCTCTATGGCTACACCTTC.

The rearrangement joins TRBV6-6 to TRBJ2-2; D is possibly TRBD2 (7 bases). Trimming removed 5 bases from V and 8 bases from J, with 18 bases in between. This CDR3 spans 15 amino acids. Per germline, CDR1 MNHNY and CDR2 SVGAGI (reference sequence). The CDR3 region is CASSRSRGAQGELFF. In DNA, the CDR3 is TGTGCCAGCAGTCGATCACGGGGGGCCCAGGGGGAGCTGTTTTTT.

The chain links TRBV9 to TRBJ1-2; D is ambiguous. Germline V lookup: CDR1 SGDLS, CDR2 YYNGEE. The CDR3 is 16 residues long. Trimming removed 0 bases from V and 4 bases from J, with 16 bases in between. Here the CDR3 DNA reads TGTGCCAGCAGCGTAGGGGGTGGAGGGTACGCCTATGGCTACACCTTC. Amino acids: CASSVGGGGYAYGYTF.

This clone is a singleton in its sample. The chain joins TRBV28 to TRBJ1-5; no clear D gene. The CDR3 covers 15 residues. Trimming took 7 bases from V and 7 from J, leaving 20 bases between them. In germline, CDR1 is MDHEN, CDR2 SYDVKM. The CDR3 DNA reads as TGTGCCAGCATCCTACGCACAGCGGAGGGACAGCCCCAGCATTTT. The encoded protein is CASILRTAEGQPQHF.

V is TRBV12-5 and J is TRBJ1-5; TRBD1 matches at 7 bases. Looked up from germline, CDR1 is LGHNT and CDR2 is FRNRAP. The CDR3 extends over 12 amino acids. Trimming cost V 7 bases and J 6 bases; bases outside gene matches: 3. The CDR3 loop reads CASEGAGQPQHF. The CDR3 bases are TGTGCTAGTGAGGGGGCGGGTCAGCCCCAGCATTTT.

The chain combines TRBV3-1 (or the pseudogene TRBV3-2) with TRBJ1-1; 7 nucleotides agree with TRBD1. Trimming cost V 2 bases and J 1 base; bases outside gene matches: 7. Germline-derived CDR1 and CDR2 are LGHDT and YNNKEL (reference sequence). The CDR3 sequence is 16 residues long. The DNA for the CDR3 is TGTGCCAGCAGCCAATCCCGACAGGGCCCGAACACTGAAGCTTTCTTT. Translated, it gives CASSQSRQGPNTEAFF.

This sequence joins TRBV7-8 and TRBJ2-1; TRBD2 aligns across 7 bases. V lost 5 bases to trimming and J lost 4 bases; unmatched junction nucleotides: 5. The CDR3 is 14 residues long. Germline values: CDR1 SGHVS, CDR2 FQNEAQ. DNA of the CDR3: TGTGCCAGCAGCCGGAGGGAGGGTTACAATGAGCAGTTCTTC. Its translation is CASSRREGYNEQFF.

This sequence joins TRBV15 and TRBJ1-5; D possibly corresponds to TRBD1 (6 bases). This CDR3 has 21 residues. Trimming took off 0 bases at V and 3 bases at J, with 27 bases between the two ends. Germline loops: CDR1 LNHNV, CDR2 YYDKDF (reference sequence). The CDR3 loop is CATSRDYEQGIAGGPNQPQHF. The DNA for the CDR3 is TGTGCCACCAGCAGAGATTACGAACAGGGAATAGCCGGTGGTCCCAATCAGCCCCAGCATTTT. Looking up the rest from reference TRBV15 and TRBJ1-5 gives the full variable domain: DAMVIQNPRYQVTQFGKPVTLSCSQTLNHNVMYWYQQKSSQAPKLLFHYYDKDFNNEADTPDNFQSRRPNTSFCFLDIRSPGLGDTAMYLCATSRDYEQGIAGGPNQPQHFGDGTRLSIL.

This clone was counted a few times. The rearrangement links TRBV19 to TRBJ1-1; weak D call: TRBD1 (6 bases). This CDR3 region has 14 residues. Trimming shortened V by 7 bases and J by 4 bases, and 16 bases separated the two germline ends. Germline CDR1 is LNHDA and CDR2 is SQIVND (reference sequence). In DNA, the CDR3 is TGTGCCAGTAAGGCGACGACAGGACCCACTGAAGCTTTCTTT. This encodes CASKATTGPTEAFF.

The chain is built from TRBV10-3 and TRBJ1-1; 7 nucleotides line up with TRBD1. The V and J ends lost 6 bases and 1 base, in that order; junction bases with no gene match: 11. Germline V gene sequence: CDR1 ENHRY, CDR2 SYGVKD. This CDR3 has 16 residues. The CDR3 DNA reads TGTGCCATCAGCGAGGGCCCCGGACAGGCGAACACTGAAGCTTTCTTT. Amino acid sequence: CAISEGPGQANTEAFF.

J is TRBJ2-7 and V is TRBV7-3; TRBD2 agrees at 8 bases. The length of the CDR3 is 14 residues. Losses at the gene ends were 6 bases for V and 5 bases for J; bases not matched to a gene: 9. Germline lookup yields CDR1 SGHTA and CDR2 FQGTGA. The CDR3 is CASSKAGVLDEQYF. CDR3 coding DNA: TGTGCCAGCAGTAAAGCGGGAGTTTTAGACGAGCAGTACTTC.

Note on this clone: In the same sample, other DNA sequences code for this CDR3. The chain couples TRBV30 to TRBJ1-5; tentatively, D is TRBD1 (6 bases). V was pared by 1 base and J by 4 bases, with 11 bases between. This CDR3 is 14 amino acids long. CDR1 is GTSNPN and CDR2 is SVGIG in the germline V gene (reference sequence). CDR3 sequence reads: CAWSEGGGNQPQHF. The CDR3 coding sequence is TGTGCCTGGAGTGAAGGGGGTGGTAATCAGCCCCAGCATTTT.

As for this clone: At one end the junction does not follow the germline gene, possibly because of a read error. V usage is TRBV2 and J usage is TRBJ1-1, with D possibly matching TRBD1 (6 bases). CDR3 length: 14 residues. Germline CDR1 reads SNHLY; CDR2 reads FYNNEI. The CDR3 here is CASSATVWDTDAFF. In DNA, the CDR3 is TGTGCCAGCAGTGCGACCGTCTGGGACACTGACGCTTTCTTT.

The genes are TRBV18 and TRBJ2-2, with 8 bases that match TRBD1. Germline values: CDR1 KGHSH, CDR2 LQKENI. V trimming: 4 bases; J trimming: 5 bases; junction bases outside the gene matches: 6. The CDR3 is 15 residues long. CDR3 bases: TGTGCCAGCTCACGGGGGACAGGAGGTACCGGGGAGCTGTTTTTT. It translates to CASSRGTGGTGELFF.

The chain combines TRBV30 with TRBJ1-1, with D possibly being TRBD1 (5 bases). Germline CDR1 reads GTSNPN; CDR2 reads SVGIG (reference sequence). The CDR3 is made up of 11 amino acids. V lost 2 bases and J 5 bases, leaving 6 bases between the germline ends. The CDR3, as DNA: TGTGCCTGGAGTAAGGGGACTGAAGCTTTCTTT. Its translation is CAWSKGTEAFF.

This clone is a singleton in its sample. The rearrangement uses TRBV6-6 and TRBJ2-3, with TRBD1 identical over 8 bases. Germline lookup yields CDR1 MNHNY and CDR2 SVGAGI (reference sequence). This CDR3 contains 14 residues. V was pared by 2 bases and J by 5 bases, with 3 bases of the junction left unmatched. CDR3 loop: CASSYGRGLDTQYF. The DNA of the CDR3 is TGTGCCAGCAGTTACGGCAGGGGGCTAGATACGCAGTATTTT.

This clone was detected only once. The chain employs TRBV29-1 and TRBJ1-1; possibly TRBD1 for D (6 bases). V was shortened by 5 bases and J by 1 base, with 11 bases between the two germline ends. The germline V gene encodes CDR1 SQVTM and CDR2 ANQGSEA. The CDR3 consists of 13 residues. In DNA form, the CDR3 reads TGCAGCGTTACGGGACACCGGAACACTGAAGCTTTCTTT. This encodes CSVTGHRNTEAFF. Together with reference TRBV29-1 and TRBJ1-1, the CDR3 gives the full variable domain: SAVISQKPSRDICQRGTSLTIQCQVDSQVTMMFWYRQQPGQSLTLIATANQGSEATYESGFVIDKFPISRPNLTFSTLTVSNMSPEDSSIYLCSVTGHRNTEAFFGQGTRLTVV.

The chain recombines TRBV6-5 with TRBJ1-2, with 7 bases fitting TRBD1. This CDR3 has 15 residues. CDR1 and CDR2 (germline): MNHEY, SVGAGI. V lost 6 bases to trimming and J lost 5 bases; unmatched junction nucleotides: 12. CDR3 in DNA: TGTGCCAGCAGGGGGACAGCCGGAGAGTCGTATGGCTACACCTTC. It is translated as CASRGTAGESYGYTF.

This clone showed up just once. This chain uses TRBV5-4 with TRBJ1-6, with a possible D match to TRBD1 (5 bases). Trimming took 1 base from V and 5 from J, leaving 10 bases between them. Germline loops: CDR1 SGHNT, CDR2 YYREEE (reference sequence). This CDR3 has 15 amino acids. The CDR3 loop reads CASSLFDRNNSPLHF. DNA of the CDR3: TGTGCCAGCAGCTTGTTTGACAGAAATAATTCACCCCTCCACTTT.

This chain uses TRBV6-4 with TRBJ1-6; D remains unclear. CDR1 is MRHNA, CDR2 SNTAGT, per germline. There are 16 residues in the CDR3. Trimming removed 4 bases at V and 7 bases at J, with 17 bases between. CDR3 region: CASSGRQSSGNSPLHF. The DNA for the CDR3 is TGTGCCAGCAGTGGACGTCAGTCCTCGGGGAATTCACCCCTCCACTTT.